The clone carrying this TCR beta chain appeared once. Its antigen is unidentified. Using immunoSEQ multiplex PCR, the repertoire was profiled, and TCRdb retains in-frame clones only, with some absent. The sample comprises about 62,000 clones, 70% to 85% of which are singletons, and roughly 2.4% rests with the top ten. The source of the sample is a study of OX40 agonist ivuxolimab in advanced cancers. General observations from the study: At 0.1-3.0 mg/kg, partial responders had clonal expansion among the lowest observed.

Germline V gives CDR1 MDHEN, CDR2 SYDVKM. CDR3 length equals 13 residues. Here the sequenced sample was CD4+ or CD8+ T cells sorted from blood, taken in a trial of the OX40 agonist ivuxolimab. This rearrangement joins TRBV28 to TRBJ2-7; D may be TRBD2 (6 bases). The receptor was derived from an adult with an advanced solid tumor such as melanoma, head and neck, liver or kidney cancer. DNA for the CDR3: TGTGCTTGGGGGGTAGAGGGGTCCTACGAGCAGTACTTC. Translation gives CAWGVEGSYEQYF.